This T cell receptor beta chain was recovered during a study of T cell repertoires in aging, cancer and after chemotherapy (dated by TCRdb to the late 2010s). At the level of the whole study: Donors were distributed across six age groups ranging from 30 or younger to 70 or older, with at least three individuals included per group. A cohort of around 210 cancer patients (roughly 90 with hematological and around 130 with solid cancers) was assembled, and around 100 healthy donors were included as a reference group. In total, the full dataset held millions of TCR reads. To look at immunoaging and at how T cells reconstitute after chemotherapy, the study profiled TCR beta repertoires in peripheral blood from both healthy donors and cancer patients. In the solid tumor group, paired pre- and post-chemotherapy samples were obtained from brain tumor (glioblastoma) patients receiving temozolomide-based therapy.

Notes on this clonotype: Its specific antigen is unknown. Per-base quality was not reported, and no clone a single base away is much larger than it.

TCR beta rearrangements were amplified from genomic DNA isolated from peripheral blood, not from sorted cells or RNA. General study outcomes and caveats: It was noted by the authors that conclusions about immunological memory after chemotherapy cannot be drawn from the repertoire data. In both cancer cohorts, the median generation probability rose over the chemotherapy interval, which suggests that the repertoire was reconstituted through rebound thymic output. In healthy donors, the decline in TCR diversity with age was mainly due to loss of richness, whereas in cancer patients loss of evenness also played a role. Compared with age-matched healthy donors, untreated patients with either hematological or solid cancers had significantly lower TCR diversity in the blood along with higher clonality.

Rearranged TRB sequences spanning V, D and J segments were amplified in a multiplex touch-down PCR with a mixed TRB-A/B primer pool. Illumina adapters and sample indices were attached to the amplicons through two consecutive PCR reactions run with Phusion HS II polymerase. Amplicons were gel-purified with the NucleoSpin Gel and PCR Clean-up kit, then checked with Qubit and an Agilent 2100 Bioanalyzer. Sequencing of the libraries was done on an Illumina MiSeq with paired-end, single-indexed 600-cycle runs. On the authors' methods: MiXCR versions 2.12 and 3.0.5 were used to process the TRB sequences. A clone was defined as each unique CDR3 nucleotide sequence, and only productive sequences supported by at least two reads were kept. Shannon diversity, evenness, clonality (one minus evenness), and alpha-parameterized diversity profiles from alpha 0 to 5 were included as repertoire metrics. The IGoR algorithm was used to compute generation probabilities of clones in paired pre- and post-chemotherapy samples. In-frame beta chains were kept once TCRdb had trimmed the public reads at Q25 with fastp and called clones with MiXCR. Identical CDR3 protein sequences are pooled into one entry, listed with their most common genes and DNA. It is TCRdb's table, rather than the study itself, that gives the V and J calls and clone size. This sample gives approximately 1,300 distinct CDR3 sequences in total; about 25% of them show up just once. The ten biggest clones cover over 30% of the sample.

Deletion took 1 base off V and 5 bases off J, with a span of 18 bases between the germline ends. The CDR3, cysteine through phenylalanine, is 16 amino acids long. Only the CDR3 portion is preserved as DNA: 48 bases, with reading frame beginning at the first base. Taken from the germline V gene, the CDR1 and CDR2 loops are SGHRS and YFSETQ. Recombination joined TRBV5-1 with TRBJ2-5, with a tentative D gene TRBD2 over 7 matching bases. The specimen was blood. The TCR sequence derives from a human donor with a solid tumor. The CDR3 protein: CASSLSPGGGGETQYF. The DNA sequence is TGCGCCAGCAGCTTGTCCCCCGGAGGGGGGGGCGAGACCCAGTACTTC.